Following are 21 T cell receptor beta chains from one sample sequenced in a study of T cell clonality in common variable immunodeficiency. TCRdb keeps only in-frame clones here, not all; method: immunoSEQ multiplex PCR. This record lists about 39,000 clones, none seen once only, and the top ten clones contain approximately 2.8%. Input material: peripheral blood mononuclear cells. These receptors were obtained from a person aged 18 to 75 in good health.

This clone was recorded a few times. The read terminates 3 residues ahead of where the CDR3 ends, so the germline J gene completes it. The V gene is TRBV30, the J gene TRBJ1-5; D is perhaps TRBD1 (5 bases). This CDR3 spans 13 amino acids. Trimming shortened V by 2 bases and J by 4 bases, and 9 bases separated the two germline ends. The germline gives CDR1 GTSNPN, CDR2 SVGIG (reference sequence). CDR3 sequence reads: CAWSSGSNQPQHF. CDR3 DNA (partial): TGTGCCTGGAGTTCAGGGAGTAATCAGCCC.

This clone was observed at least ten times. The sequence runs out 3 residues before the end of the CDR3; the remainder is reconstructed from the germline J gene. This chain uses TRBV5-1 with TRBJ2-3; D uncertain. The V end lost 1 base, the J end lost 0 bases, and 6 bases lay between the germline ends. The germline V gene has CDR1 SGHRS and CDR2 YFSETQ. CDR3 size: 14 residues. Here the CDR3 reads CASSLQASTDTQYF. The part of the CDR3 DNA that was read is TGCGCCAGCAGCTTGCAGGCCAGCACAGATACG. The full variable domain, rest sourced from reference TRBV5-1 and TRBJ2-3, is KAGVTQTPRYLIKTRGQQVTLSCSPISGHRSVSWYQQTPGQGLQFLFEYFSETQRNKGNFPGRFSGRQFSNSRSEMNVSTLELGDSALYLCASSLQASTDTQYFGPGTRLTVL.

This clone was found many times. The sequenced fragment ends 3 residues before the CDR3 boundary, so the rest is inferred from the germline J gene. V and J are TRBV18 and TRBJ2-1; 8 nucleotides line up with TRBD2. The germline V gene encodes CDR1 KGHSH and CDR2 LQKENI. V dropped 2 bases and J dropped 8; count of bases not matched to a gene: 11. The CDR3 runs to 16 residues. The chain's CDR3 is CASSPSRAGGIDEQFF. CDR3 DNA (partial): TGTGCCAGCTCACCATCACGGGCGGGAGGTATAGATGAG.

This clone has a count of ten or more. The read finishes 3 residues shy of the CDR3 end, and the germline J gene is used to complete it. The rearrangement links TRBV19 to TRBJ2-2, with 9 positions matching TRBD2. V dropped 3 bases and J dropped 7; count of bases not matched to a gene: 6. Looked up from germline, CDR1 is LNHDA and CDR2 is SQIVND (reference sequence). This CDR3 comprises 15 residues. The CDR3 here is CASSISSGRFGELFF. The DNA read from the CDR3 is TGTGCCAGTAGTATCAGTAGCGGGAGATTCGGGGAG.

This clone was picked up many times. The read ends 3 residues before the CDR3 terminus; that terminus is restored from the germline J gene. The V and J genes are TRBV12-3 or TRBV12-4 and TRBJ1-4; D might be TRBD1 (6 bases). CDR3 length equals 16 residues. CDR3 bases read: TGTGCCAGCAGTACCCATCCAGGGGACGGAACTCGTGTA. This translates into CASSTHPGDGTRV. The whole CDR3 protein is CASSTHPGDGTRVLFF.

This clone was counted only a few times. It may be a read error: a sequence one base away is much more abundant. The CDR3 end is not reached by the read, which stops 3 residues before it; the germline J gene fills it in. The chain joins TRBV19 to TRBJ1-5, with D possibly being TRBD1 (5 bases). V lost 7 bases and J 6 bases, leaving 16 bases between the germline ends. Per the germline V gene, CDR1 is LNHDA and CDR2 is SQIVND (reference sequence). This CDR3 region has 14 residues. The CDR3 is CASTPKAGVQPQHF. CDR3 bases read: TGTGCCAGTACTCCTAAGGCGGGGGTTCAGCCC.

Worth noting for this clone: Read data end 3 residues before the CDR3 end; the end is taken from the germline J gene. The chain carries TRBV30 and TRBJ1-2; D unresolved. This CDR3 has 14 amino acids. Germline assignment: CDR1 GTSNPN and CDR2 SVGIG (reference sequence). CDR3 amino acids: CAWNAQAGVDTYTF. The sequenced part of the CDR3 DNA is TGTGCCTGGAATGCGCAAGCGGGAGTTGATACC.

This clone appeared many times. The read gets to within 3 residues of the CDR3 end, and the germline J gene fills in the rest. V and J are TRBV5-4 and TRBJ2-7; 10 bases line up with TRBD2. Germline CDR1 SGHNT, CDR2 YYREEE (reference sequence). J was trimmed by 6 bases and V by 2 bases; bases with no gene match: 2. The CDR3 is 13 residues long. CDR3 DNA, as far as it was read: TGTGCCAGCAGCTTAGCGGGAGGGAGCGAG. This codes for CASSLAGGSE. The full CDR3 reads CASSLAGGSEQYF.

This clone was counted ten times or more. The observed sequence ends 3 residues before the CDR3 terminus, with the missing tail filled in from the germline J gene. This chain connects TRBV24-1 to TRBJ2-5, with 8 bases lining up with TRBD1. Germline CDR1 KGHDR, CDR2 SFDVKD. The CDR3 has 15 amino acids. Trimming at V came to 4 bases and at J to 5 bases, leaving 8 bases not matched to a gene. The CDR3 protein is CATSDPGQAGETQYF. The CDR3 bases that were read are TGTGCCACCAGTGACCCGGGACAGGCGGGGGAGACC.

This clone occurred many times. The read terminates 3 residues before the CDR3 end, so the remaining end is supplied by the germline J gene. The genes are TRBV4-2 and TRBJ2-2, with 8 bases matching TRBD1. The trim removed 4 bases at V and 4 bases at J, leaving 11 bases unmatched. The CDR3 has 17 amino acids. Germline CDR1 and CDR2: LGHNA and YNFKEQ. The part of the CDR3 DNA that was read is TGTGCCAGCAGCCCTCAACCGGGACAGGCAACCACCGGGGAG. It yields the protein CASSPQPGQATTGE. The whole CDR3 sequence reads CASSPQPGQATTGELFF.

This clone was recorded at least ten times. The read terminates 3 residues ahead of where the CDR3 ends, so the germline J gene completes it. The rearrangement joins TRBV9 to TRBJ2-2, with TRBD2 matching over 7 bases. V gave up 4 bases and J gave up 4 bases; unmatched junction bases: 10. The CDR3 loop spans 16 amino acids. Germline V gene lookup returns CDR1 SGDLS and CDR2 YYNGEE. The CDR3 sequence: CASSPPGLAATGELFF. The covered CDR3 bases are TGTGCCAGCAGCCCTCCGGGGCTAGCGGCCACCGGGGAG.

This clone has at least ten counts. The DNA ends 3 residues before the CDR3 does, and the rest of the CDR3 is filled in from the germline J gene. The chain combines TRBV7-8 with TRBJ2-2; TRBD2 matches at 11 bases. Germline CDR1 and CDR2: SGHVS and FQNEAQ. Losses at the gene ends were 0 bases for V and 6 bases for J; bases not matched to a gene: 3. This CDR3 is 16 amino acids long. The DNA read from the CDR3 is TGTGCCAGCAGCTTAGCGCCACTAGCGGGAGCCGGGGAG. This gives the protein CASSLAPLAGAGE. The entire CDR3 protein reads CASSLAPLAGAGELFF.

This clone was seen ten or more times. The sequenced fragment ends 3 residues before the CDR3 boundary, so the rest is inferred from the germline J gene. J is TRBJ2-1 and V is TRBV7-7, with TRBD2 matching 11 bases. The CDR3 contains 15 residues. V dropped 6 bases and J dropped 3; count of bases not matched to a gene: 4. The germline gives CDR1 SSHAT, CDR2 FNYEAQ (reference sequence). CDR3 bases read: TGTGCCAGCAGTATTGGGACTAGCGGCTACAATGAG. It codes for CASSIGTSGYNE. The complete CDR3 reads CASSIGTSGYNEQFF.

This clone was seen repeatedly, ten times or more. The CDR3 bases that were read are TGTGCCAGCAGTCTCCGTAGCGGGAGGGTCGTCGGGGAG. This sequence encodes CASSLRSGRVVGE. In full, the CDR3 is CASSLRSGRVVGELFF. The chain couples TRBV28 to TRBJ2-2, with 11 bases fitting TRBD2. Read coverage stops 3 residues before the CDR3 terminus; the germline J gene supplies the remainder. The V gene end was trimmed by 5 bases and the J gene end by 7 bases; junction bases not matched to a gene: 9. In germline, CDR1 is MDHEN, CDR2 SYDVKM. The CDR3 covers 16 residues.

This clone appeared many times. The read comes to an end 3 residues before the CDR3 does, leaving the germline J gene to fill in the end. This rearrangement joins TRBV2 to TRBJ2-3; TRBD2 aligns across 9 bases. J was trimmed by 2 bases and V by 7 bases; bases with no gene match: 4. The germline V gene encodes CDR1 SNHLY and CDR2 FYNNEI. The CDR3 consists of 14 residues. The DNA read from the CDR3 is TGTGCCAGCATTCCTAGCGGGAACACAGATACG. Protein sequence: CASIPSGNTDT. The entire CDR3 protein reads CASIPSGNTDTQYF.

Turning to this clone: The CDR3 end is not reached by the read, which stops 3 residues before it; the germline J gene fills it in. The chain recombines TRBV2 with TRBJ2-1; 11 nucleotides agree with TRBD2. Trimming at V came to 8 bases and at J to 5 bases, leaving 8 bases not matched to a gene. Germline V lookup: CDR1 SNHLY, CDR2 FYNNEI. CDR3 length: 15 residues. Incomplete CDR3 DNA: TGTGCCAGCCGCCCACTAGCGGGGGATGACAATGAG. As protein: CASRPLAGDDNE. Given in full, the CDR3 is CASRPLAGDDNEQFF.

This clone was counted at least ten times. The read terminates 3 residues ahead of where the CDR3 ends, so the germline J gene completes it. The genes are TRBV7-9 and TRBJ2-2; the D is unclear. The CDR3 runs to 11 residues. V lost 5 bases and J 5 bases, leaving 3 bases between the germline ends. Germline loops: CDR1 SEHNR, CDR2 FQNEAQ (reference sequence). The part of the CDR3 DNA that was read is TGTGCCAGCAGCGCGACCGGGGAG. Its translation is CASSATGE. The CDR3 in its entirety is CASSATGELFF.

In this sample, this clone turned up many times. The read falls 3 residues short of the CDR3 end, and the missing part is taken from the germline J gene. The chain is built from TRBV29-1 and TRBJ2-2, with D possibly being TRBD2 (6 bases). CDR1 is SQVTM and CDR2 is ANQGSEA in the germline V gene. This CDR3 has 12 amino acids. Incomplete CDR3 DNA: TGCAGCGTTGGGAGGGTGGGTGAAAAG. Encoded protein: CSVGRVGEK. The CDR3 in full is CSVGRVGEKLFF.

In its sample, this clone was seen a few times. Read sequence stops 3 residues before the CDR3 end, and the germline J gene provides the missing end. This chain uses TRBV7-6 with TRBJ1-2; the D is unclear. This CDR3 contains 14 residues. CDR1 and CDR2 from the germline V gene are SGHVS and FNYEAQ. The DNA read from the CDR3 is TGTGCCAGCAGCCCTAGCGCGACCGACTACGAC. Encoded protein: CASSPSATDYD. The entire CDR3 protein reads CASSPSATDYDYTF.

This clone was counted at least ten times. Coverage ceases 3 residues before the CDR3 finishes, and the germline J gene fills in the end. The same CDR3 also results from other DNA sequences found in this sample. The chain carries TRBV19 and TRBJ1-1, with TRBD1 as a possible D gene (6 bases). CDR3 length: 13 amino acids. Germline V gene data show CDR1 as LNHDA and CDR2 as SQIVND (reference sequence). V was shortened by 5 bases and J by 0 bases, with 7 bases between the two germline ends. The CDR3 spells CASSGQLNTEAFF. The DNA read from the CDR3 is TGTGCCAGTAGTGGACAGTTGAACACTGAA.

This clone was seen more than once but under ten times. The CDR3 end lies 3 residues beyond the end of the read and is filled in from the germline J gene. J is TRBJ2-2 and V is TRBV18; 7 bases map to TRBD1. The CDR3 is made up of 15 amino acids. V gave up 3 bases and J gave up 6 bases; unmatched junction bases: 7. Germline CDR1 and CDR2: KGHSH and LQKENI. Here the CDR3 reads CASSPPRTGPGELFF. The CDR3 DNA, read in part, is TGTGCCAGCTCACCTCCGAGGACAGGACCCGGGGAG.